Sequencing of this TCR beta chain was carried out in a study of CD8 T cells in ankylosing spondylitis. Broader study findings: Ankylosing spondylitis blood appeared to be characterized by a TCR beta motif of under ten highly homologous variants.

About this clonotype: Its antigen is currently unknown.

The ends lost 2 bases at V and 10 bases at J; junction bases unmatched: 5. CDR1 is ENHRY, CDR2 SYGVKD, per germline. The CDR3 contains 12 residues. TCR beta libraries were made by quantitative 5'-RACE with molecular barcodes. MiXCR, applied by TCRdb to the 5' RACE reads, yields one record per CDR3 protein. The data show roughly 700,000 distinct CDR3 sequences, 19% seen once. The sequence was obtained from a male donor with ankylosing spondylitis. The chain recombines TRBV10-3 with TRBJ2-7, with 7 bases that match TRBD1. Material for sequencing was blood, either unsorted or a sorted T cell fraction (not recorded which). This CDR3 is CAISEPGTVQYF. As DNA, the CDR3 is TGTGCCATCAGTGAGCCCGGGACAGTACAGTACTTC.